These 27 T cell receptor beta chains were sequenced from one sample in a study of CD8+CD57+ T cells in acquired aplastic anemia. The TCR beta profiling, which covered VDJ combination and CDR3 sequence, was carried out using genomic DNA as the template. TCRdb redid the calling of the reads with MiXCR, one entry per CDR3 protein. Of around 180,000 distinct CDR3 sequences listed, 55% to 75% are singletons. The specimen was sorted CD4+, CD8+, or CD8+CD57+ T cells (not recorded which) from PBMCs. These receptors originate from a human donor in good health.

This clonotype was seen a handful of times. V gene TRBV3-1 combines with J gene TRBJ2-5; D is uncertain. Per germline, CDR1 LGHDT and CDR2 YNNKEL (reference sequence). This CDR3 comprises 16 residues. Deletions cut 1 base from V and 4 bases from J, with 16 bases between. The CDR3 region has the DNA TGTGCCAGCAGCCAAGCCTCAAATATGGGGTTAGAGACCCAGTACTTC. Its protein is CASSQASNMGLETQYF.

This clonotype was seen many times. The J gene is TRBJ2-3, the V gene TRBV5-1; TRBD2 matches at 7 bases. The germline V gene has CDR1 SGHRS and CDR2 YFSETQ. The V and J ends lost 2 bases and 2 bases, in that order; junction bases with no gene match: 11. The CDR3 consists of 17 residues. The chain's CDR3 is CASSFRSGEGPTDTQYF. The CDR3 nucleotides read TGCGCCAGCAGCTTCAGAAGCGGGGAGGGCCCCACAGATACGCAGTATTTT.

Only a few counts were recorded for this clonotype. This chain connects TRBV14 to TRBJ1-1; a possible D gene is TRBD1 (6 bases). The ends were cut back, 3 bases at V and 6 bases at J, with 8 bases in the middle. The CDR3 contains 12 residues. Germline lookup yields CDR1 SGHDN and CDR2 FVKESK. The CDR3 region has the DNA TGTGCCAGCAGCCAGAACAGGGCTGAAGCTTTCTTT. This sequence encodes CASSQNRAEAFF.

Only a few counts were recorded for this clonotype. The chain links TRBV12-3 or TRBV12-4 to TRBJ2-3, with TRBD2 identical over 8 bases. The V segment lost 5 bases and the J segment 1 base; nucleotides outside the gene matches: 5. This CDR3 region has 15 residues. The CDR3 coding sequence is TGTGCCAGCAGTCCCTTAGCGGGGCGCACAGATACGCAGTATTTT. It yields the protein CASSPLAGRTDTQYF.

The V call is TRBV10-1, the J call TRBJ1-3; D unresolved. Germline V gene data show CDR1 as WNHNN and CDR2 as SYGVQD (reference sequence). This CDR3 has 13 residues. Trimming removed 3 bases from V and 4 bases from J, with 7 bases in between. CDR3 nucleotide sequence: TGCGCCAGCAGTGAATCGCCAGGAAACACCATATATTTT. Its protein is CASSESPGNTIYF.

This clonotype was observed at least ten times. The rearrangement links TRBV5-1 to TRBJ2-2; TRBD2 aligns across 9 bases. Germline CDR1 SGHRS, CDR2 YFSETQ. The CDR3 is 15 residues long. V dropped 5 bases and J dropped 5; count of bases not matched to a gene: 7. CDR3 DNA sequence: TGCGCCAGCAGTGGTGGACTAGCGTTTACCGGGGAGCTGTTTTTT. This sequence encodes CASSGGLAFTGELFF.

This clonotype was recorded many times. The V call is TRBV29-1, the J call TRBJ1-2; 9 bases are a match to TRBD1. The V gene end was trimmed by 6 bases and the J gene end by 2 bases; junction bases not matched to a gene: 7. Germline CDR1 reads SQVTM; CDR2 reads ANQGSEA. This CDR3 spans 14 amino acids. The CDR3 sequence is CSVTGQGTNYGYTF. CDR3 nucleotide sequence: TGCAGCGTCACAGGACAGGGGACGAACTATGGCTACACCTTC.

J is TRBJ1-2 and V is TRBV7-3, with unresolved D. The CDR3 sequence is 13 residues long. V lost 4 bases to trimming and J lost 8 bases, with 14 bases between them. In germline, CDR1 is SGHTA, CDR2 FQGTGA. Written as DNA, the CDR3 is TGTGCCAGCAGCTCGGGCCTTGGGCTAGGCTACACCTTC. Amino acid sequence: CASSSGLGLGYTF.

The V gene is TRBV15, the J gene TRBJ2-7; 8 bases are a match to TRBD2. Trimming removed 6 bases from V and 1 base from J; junction bases left unmatched: 8. This CDR3 has 15 residues. The V gene's germline CDR1 is LNHNV and CDR2 YYDKDF (reference sequence). DNA of the CDR3: TGTGCCACCAGTATCGGGAGGGCCGTGTCCTACGAGCAGTACTTC. Encoded protein: CATSIGRAVSYEQYF. Together with reference TRBV15 and TRBJ2-7, the CDR3 gives the full variable domain: DAMVIQNPRYQVTQFGKPVTLSCSQTLNHNVMYWYQQKSSQAPKLLFHYYDKDFNNEADTPDNFQSRRPNTSFCFLDIRSPGLGDTAMYLCATSIGRAVSYEQYFGPGTRLTVT.

This clonotype was seen once. The V call is TRBV20-1, the J call TRBJ2-3, with D maybe TRBD1 (5 bases). The CDR3 spans 15 residues. Germline V CDR1 and CDR2: DFQATT, SNEGSKA (reference sequence). The V and J ends lost 2 bases and 12 bases respectively, with 24 bases between them. The CDR3 DNA sequence: TGCAGTGCTAGATCCCCCGGGCCAGGGCGAGAGACCCAGTATTTT. Its protein is CSARSPGPGRETQYF.

V and J are TRBV19 and TRBJ1-5; no definite D call. CDR3 length: 13 residues. V lost 6 bases to trimming and J lost 6 bases, with 12 bases between them. Germline V gives CDR1 LNHDA, CDR2 SQIVND (reference sequence). CDR3 loop: CASRDGVGQPQHF. The DNA for the CDR3 is TGTGCCAGTAGAGATGGCGTGGGTCAGCCCCAGCATTTT.

This clonotype is medium-sized in the sample. The CDR3 region is CSARGDTYEQYF. The CDR3 nucleotides read TGCAGTGCTAGAGGCGACACCTACGAGCAGTACTTC. The chain carries TRBV20-1 and TRBJ2-7; D remains unclear. Trimming stripped 1 base from V and 2 bases from J, with 6 bases between. Germline-derived CDR1 and CDR2 are DFQATT and SNEGSKA (reference sequence). The CDR3 consists of 12 residues.

V usage is TRBV15 and J usage is TRBJ2-1, with unresolved D. The V end was cut by 0 bases, the J end by 1 base, with 10 bases between. Per germline, CDR1 LNHNV and CDR2 YYDKDF (reference sequence). There are 16 residues in the CDR3. The CDR3 reads CATSRDGVSSYNEQFF. Written as DNA, the CDR3 is TGTGCCACCAGCAGAGATGGGGTCTCATCCTACAATGAGCAGTTCTTC.

This clonotype was recorded at least ten times. The gene calls are TRBV9 and TRBJ2-5, with 15 bases that match TRBD2. The trim removed 3 bases at V and 4 bases at J, leaving 4 bases unmatched. This CDR3 is 16 amino acids long. Germline values: CDR1 SGDLS, CDR2 YYNGEE. CDR3 bases: TGTGCCAGCAGCGGGACTAGCGGGAGGGCAGCAGAGACCCAGTACTTC. Translated: CASSGTSGRAAETQYF.

The genes are TRBV20-1 and TRBJ1-2; TRBD1 agrees at 10 bases. The V and J ends lost 1 base and 2 bases, in that order; junction bases with no gene match: 7. CDR3 length: 16 amino acids. The germline V gene encodes CDR1 DFQATT and CDR2 SNEGSKA (reference sequence). The CDR3 spells CSARAGTGAINYGYTF. The CDR3 DNA sequence: TGCAGTGCTAGAGCCGGGACAGGGGCTATAAACTATGGCTACACCTTC.

The chain is built from TRBV19 and TRBJ2-7; tentatively, D is TRBD1 or TRBD2 (5 bases each). The CDR3 is 13 amino acids. CDR1 is LNHDA, CDR2 SQIVND, per germline (reference sequence). V shed 5 bases and J shed 8 bases, with 16 bases lying between them. In nucleotides, the CDR3 is TGTGCCAGTAGTTTCTTGACCTCGGGACAGCAGTACTTC. Translating it yields CASSFLTSGQQYF.

This chain connects TRBV29-1 to TRBJ2-3, with unresolved D. The CDR3 length is 12 residues. Trimming left V 8 bases short and J 0 bases short, with 9 bases between. Looked up from germline, CDR1 is SQVTM and CDR2 is ANQGSEA. The CDR3, as DNA: TGCAGCTTGGAAGCAAGCACAGATACGCAGTATTTT. Its translation: CSLEASTDTQYF.

J is TRBJ2-3 and V is TRBV20-1; the match to TRBD2 covers 10 bases. Per the germline V gene, CDR1 is DFQATT and CDR2 is SNEGSKA (reference sequence). The trim removed 3 bases at V and 0 bases at J, leaving 9 bases unmatched. The CDR3 contains 17 residues. The CDR3 DNA sequence: TGCAGTGCTAGTTTGGGACTAGCGCTCGAAAGCACAGATACGCAGTATTTT. This sequence encodes CSASLGLALESTDTQYF.

A word on this clonotype: One base away lies a much larger clone, so this may be a sequencing read error. No conserved phenylalanine or tryptophan ends this CDR3, so it is likely a read error. J is TRBJ2-7 and V is TRBV6-5; 10 nucleotides align to TRBD1. With V trimmed by 2 bases and J by 4 bases, 2 bases remained unmatched. Germline V gene lookup returns CDR1 MNHEY and CDR2 SVGAGI. The CDR3 loop spans 14 amino acids. The CDR3 protein is CASSYMDRGYEQYL. The CDR3 nucleotides read TGTGCCAGCAGTTACATGGACAGGGGGTACGAGCAGTACCTC.

This clonotype has a single count. One end of the junction is discordant with germline, which a read error may explain. The chain employs TRBV29-1 and TRBJ2-1, with D possibly being TRBD1 (5 bases). Germline lookup yields CDR1 SQVTM and CDR2 ANQGSEA. This CDR3 region has 14 residues. As DNA, the CDR3 is TGTGCCCGGAGTGTAGACAGCTCCTACAATGAGCAGTTCTTC. It yields the protein CARSVDSSYNEQFF.

The J gene is TRBJ1-1, the V gene TRBV7-3; D gene uncertain. Deletions cut 3 bases from V and 1 base from J, with 6 bases between. In germline, CDR1 is SGHTA, CDR2 FQGTGA. This CDR3 has 13 amino acids. The CDR3 DNA reads TGTGCCAGCAGCTTTAACAGGAACACTGAAGCTTTCTTT. Encoded protein: CASSFNRNTEAFF.

For this clonotype: One end of the junction varies from germline; a read error may be responsible. The chain employs TRBV2 and TRBJ2-5, with 10 bases matching TRBD2. Germline V gene sequence: CDR1 SNHLY, CDR2 FYNNEI. The length of the CDR3 is 15 residues. CDR3 bases: TGCAGTGCTAGCCCAGCGGGGGGGATCCAAGAGACCCAGTACTTC. It translates to CSASPAGGIQETQYF.

Points on this clonotype: This may come from a read error, since a much larger clone is one base off. The V and J genes are TRBV7-3 and TRBJ2-1; D gene uncertain. The length of the CDR3 is 13 residues. From germline, CDR1 is SGHTA and CDR2 FQGTGA. The CDR3: CASSLWAADEPFF. CDR3 nucleotides: TGTGCCAGCAGCTTGTGGGCGGCCGATGAGCCGTTCTTC.

This clonotype was detected many times. V usage is TRBV7-9 and J usage is TRBJ1-4; D remains unclear. This CDR3 spans 12 amino acids. V was cut by 5 bases and J by 7 bases, with 8 bases left in between. Germline loops: CDR1 SEHNR, CDR2 FQNEAQ (reference sequence). In nucleotides, the CDR3 is TGTGCCAGCAGCAGAGAGGGTGAAAAACTGTTTTTT. Translated, it gives CASSREGEKLFF.

This clonotype was seen ten or more times. V is TRBV7-8 and J is TRBJ2-1; 10 bases match TRBD2. The J segment lost 2 bases and the V segment lost 6 bases, leaving 10 bases of the junction unmatched. CDR1 is SGHVS and CDR2 is FQNEAQ in the germline V gene. The length of the CDR3 is 17 residues. CDR3 DNA: TGTGCCAGCAGGGGCTCGACTAGCGGGCTTACCTACAATGAGCAGTTCTTC. Translated: CASRGSTSGLTYNEQFF.

This clonotype was detected ten times or more. The V call is TRBV28, the J call TRBJ2-1, with D unresolved. The V end was cut by 4 bases, the J end by 4 bases, with 8 bases between. This CDR3 spans 13 amino acids. Germline V lookup: CDR1 MDHEN, CDR2 SYDVKM. The chain's CDR3 is CASSSIAYNEQFF. The CDR3 nucleotides are TGTGCCAGCAGTTCAATTGCGTACAATGAGCAGTTCTTC.

At least ten counts were recorded for this clonotype. V usage is TRBV7-6 and J usage is TRBJ2-1; 10 nucleotides agree with TRBD2. This CDR3 has 16 residues. Germline values: CDR1 SGHVS, CDR2 FNYEAQ. V lost 1 base to trimming and J lost 9 bases; unmatched junction nucleotides: 9. The DNA for the CDR3 is TGTGCCAGCAGCTTAGTCCCTAGCGGGAGTTTGGGTGAGCAGTTCTTC. Amino acids: CASSLVPSGSLGEQFF.